The next 25 T cell receptor beta chains were all read from a single sample in a study of blood T cell repertoires in COVID-19. Produced via immunoSEQ multiplex PCR; TCRdb's table is partial and in-frame only. Among over 70,000 clones listed, about four fifths were seen once. The specimen sequenced was peripheral blood. The receptors originated from a man aged 70-80 years with COVID-19, enrolled during active disease.

This chain links TRBV7-2 with TRBJ1-2, with D unclear. Germline assignment: CDR1 SGHTA and CDR2 FQGNSA. Trimming removed 1 base from V and 2 bases from J, with 14 bases in between. The CDR3 runs 16 residues. CDR3: CASSLGATHINYGYTF. The CDR3 DNA is TGTGCCAGCAGCTTAGGGGCCACTCACATCAACTATGGCTACACCTTC.

The V gene is TRBV2, the J gene TRBJ2-1, with 7 nucleotides matching TRBD2. CDR3 length: 14 amino acids. The V and J ends lost 4 bases and 3 bases, in that order; junction bases with no gene match: 3. Germline V CDR1 and CDR2: SNHLY, FYNNEI. The CDR3 loop reads CASSGLAVYNEQFF. The CDR3 DNA follows: TGTGCCAGCAGTGGTCTAGCGGTCTACAATGAGCAGTTCTTC.

This sequence joins TRBV30 and TRBJ1-6, with 8 bases that match TRBD1. Trimming cost V 2 bases and J 6 bases; bases outside gene matches: 6. Germline CDR1 and CDR2: GTSNPN and SVGIG (reference sequence). The CDR3 is made up of 15 amino acids. This CDR3 reads CAWSMRQGRNSPLHF. The DNA for the CDR3 is TGTGCCTGGAGTATGCGACAGGGGCGTAATTCACCCCTCCACTTT.

The V gene is TRBV7-9, the J gene TRBJ2-4, with a tentative D call TRBD1 (6 bases). Per germline, CDR1 SEHNR and CDR2 FQNEAQ (reference sequence). The V end was cut by 3 bases, the J end by 3 bases, with 15 bases between. The CDR3 has 16 residues. The CDR3 here is CASSFQGSRGKNIQYF. As DNA, the CDR3 is TGTGCCAGCAGCTTTCAGGGGTCTCGGGGCAAAAACATTCAGTACTTC.

This clone appeared a few times. The rearrangement joins TRBV6-5 to TRBJ2-7, with no clear D. In germline, CDR1 is MNHEY, CDR2 SVGAGI. This CDR3 is built from 11 residues. With 6 bases removed from V and 6 bases from J, the gap between germline ends came to 9 bases. The CDR3 DNA is TGTGCCAGCAGAGTAGAACGCGAGCAGTACTTC. Translation: CASRVEREQYF.

The chain recombines TRBV15 with TRBJ1-5; D gene ambiguous. Germline V gene data show CDR1 as LNHNV and CDR2 as YYDKDF (reference sequence). Trimming removed 0 bases at V and 5 bases at J, with 5 bases between. The CDR3 is 13 amino acids. The CDR3 region is CATSRERDQPQHF. The CDR3 DNA follows: TGTGCCACCAGCAGAGAGCGGGATCAGCCCCAGCATTTT.

This clone was counted a single time. The CDR3 reads CASSFPLAGHYEQYF. For the CDR3, the DNA is TGTGCCAGCAGTTTCCCGCTAGCGGGACACTACGAGCAGTACTTC. The chain combines TRBV28 with TRBJ2-7, with 9 positions matching TRBD2. The germline V gene encodes CDR1 MDHEN and CDR2 SYDVKM. This CDR3 is built from 15 residues. V lost 3 bases to trimming and J lost 3 bases; unmatched junction nucleotides: 6. The complete variable domain, with remaining parts taken from reference TRBV28 and TRBJ2-7, reads DVKVTQSSRYLVKRTGEKVFLECVQDMDHENMFWYRQDPGLGLRLIYFSYDVKMKEKGDIPEGYSVSREKKERFSLILESASTNQTSMYLCASSFPLAGHYEQYFGPGTRLTVT.

This chain links TRBV29-1 with TRBJ2-1, with 9 bases fitting TRBD2. Per the germline V gene, CDR1 is SQVTM and CDR2 is ANQGSEA. V gave up 3 bases and J gave up 6 bases; unmatched junction bases: 3. The CDR3 runs to 13 residues. In nucleotides, the CDR3 is TGCAGCGTTGATCTAGCGGGGCGCAATGAGCAGTTCTTC. Protein product: CSVDLAGRNEQFF.

The rearrangement uses TRBV10-3 and TRBJ1-3, with a weak D call TRBD1 (6 bases). Deletions cut 6 bases from V and 0 bases from J, with 21 bases between. The CDR3 extends over 18 amino acids. Germline V gene data show CDR1 as ENHRY and CDR2 as SYGVKD. The CDR3 spells CAIRPEVGQLSSGNTIYF. The CDR3 nucleotides are TGTGCCATCAGGCCCGAGGTCGGACAGCTTAGCTCTGGAAACACCATATATTTT.

V and J are TRBV7-8 and TRBJ2-7, with TRBD2 matching over 7 bases. This CDR3 region has 15 residues. Germline values: CDR1 SGHVS, CDR2 FQNEAQ. V was pared by 0 bases and J by 6 bases, with 8 bases of the junction left unmatched. CDR3 in DNA: TGTGCCAGCAGCTTAGCGCGGGGAGGGGCGGGCGAGCAGTACTTC. Protein product: CASSLARGGAGEQYF.

V is TRBV7-2 and J is TRBJ2-2, with 10 bases that match TRBD2. V gave up 1 base and J gave up 1 base; unmatched junction bases: 6. Germline V lookup: CDR1 SGHTA, CDR2 FQGNSA. This CDR3 is 18 amino acids long. Here the CDR3 reads CASSLETIAGGNTGELFF. The CDR3 bases are TGTGCCAGCAGCTTAGAAACTATAGCGGGGGGGAACACCGGGGAGCTGTTTTTT.

The chain employs TRBV21-1 and TRBJ2-7; the table gives TRBD2 as D, unverified against the DNA. TRBV21-1 is labeled a pseudogene. The CDR3 has 12 amino acids. The CDR3, as DNA: TGTGCCAGCAGCCTAGAGGTCCGCGAGCAGTACTTC. As protein: CASSLEVREQYF.

V usage is TRBV6-1 and J usage is TRBJ1-4, with 7 bases that match TRBD1. With 4 bases clipped from V and 7 bases from J, the junction kept 12 bases outside the gene matches. Germline loops: CDR1 MNHNS, CDR2 SASEGT. The CDR3 is 16 amino acids. The CDR3 protein is CASSVALGGSGEKLFF. The CDR3 region has the DNA TGTGCCAGCAGTGTAGCCTTAGGGGGCTCGGGTGAAAAACTGTTTTTT.

This clone was observed a few times. This chain uses TRBV4-1 with TRBJ1-1, with TRBD1 matching over 10 bases. Germline assignment: CDR1 MGHRA and CDR2 YSYEKL. The CDR3 extends over 14 amino acids. The ends lost 1 base at V and 8 bases at J; junction bases unmatched: 4. CDR3 in amino acids: CASSQGQGANEAFF. In DNA form, the CDR3 reads TGCGCCAGCAGCCAAGGACAGGGGGCGAACGAAGCTTTCTTT.

V gene TRBV6-6 combines with J gene TRBJ2-2; D gene uncertain. Trimming took off 4 bases at V and 7 bases at J, with 7 bases between the two ends. Germline assignment: CDR1 MNHNY and CDR2 SVGAGI (reference sequence). The CDR3 sequence is 12 residues long. This CDR3 reads CASSFQNGELFF. CDR3 in DNA: TGTGCCAGCAGTTTCCAGAACGGGGAGCTGTTTTTT.

The chain recombines TRBV6-1 with TRBJ2-1; perhaps TRBD2 as D (7 bases). Trimming took off 3 bases at V and 10 bases at J, with 19 bases between the two ends. Germline CDR1 is MNHNS and CDR2 is SASEGT. CDR3 length: 15 amino acids. CDR3 loop: CASSDGRRGGPEQFF. CDR3 in DNA: TGTGCCAGCAGTGATGGGAGGAGGGGGGGGCCCGAGCAGTTCTTC.

V is TRBV5-8 and J is TRBJ1-1; no clear D. This CDR3 contains 14 residues. Trimming pared 1 base from V and 0 bases from J, leaving 7 bases between. CDR1 is SGHTS, CDR2 YDEGEE, per germline. In DNA, the CDR3 is TGTGCCAGCAGCTTGAGCATCATGAACACTGAAGCTTTCTTT. Protein sequence: CASSLSIMNTEAFF.

The chain couples TRBV6-5 to TRBJ1-1, with TRBD1 as a possible D gene (6 bases). V was clipped by 2 bases and J by 3 bases, with 13 bases between them. Germline assignment: CDR1 MNHEY and CDR2 SVGAGI. There are 15 residues in the CDR3. The chain's CDR3 is CASSYGGGADTEAFF. CDR3 DNA sequence: TGTGCCAGCAGTTACGGAGGGGGGGCGGACACTGAAGCTTTCTTT.

The genes are TRBV29-1 and TRBJ2-3; 14 nucleotides align to TRBD2. V dropped 6 bases and J dropped 9; count of bases not matched to a gene: 11. The CDR3 covers 15 residues. Germline loops: CDR1 SQVTM, CDR2 ANQGSEA. The CDR3 sequence: CSVNPSTSGGGTQYF. CDR3 DNA: TGCAGCGTAAATCCGTCGACTAGCGGGGGGGGAACGCAGTATTTT.

V usage is TRBV6-2 or TRBV6-3 and J usage is TRBJ1-1; perhaps TRBD1 as D (6 bases). Germline V gives CDR1 MNHEY, CDR2 SVGEGT. The CDR3 has 15 residues. Between the trimmed V and J ends, which lost 5 bases and 2 bases, there was a span of 15 bases. CDR3 region: CASSMISRGNTEAFF. CDR3 DNA: TGTGCCAGCAGTATGATCTCCAGGGGAAACACTGAAGCTTTCTTT.

V gene TRBV9 combines with J gene TRBJ2-1, with TRBD1 identical over 11 bases. Germline values: CDR1 SGDLS, CDR2 YYNGEE. The CDR3 consists of 17 residues. V shed 4 bases and J 3 bases; nucleotides not matched to a gene: 9. The chain's CDR3 is CASSKRLGQGVYNEQFF. CDR3 nucleotides: TGTGCCAGCAGCAAACGGCTGGGACAGGGGGTCTACAATGAGCAGTTCTTC.

The V call is TRBV10-3, the J call TRBJ1-5; TRBD1 might be the D (6 bases). The V end lost 6 bases, the J end lost 7 bases, and 16 bases lay between the germline ends. Germline lookup yields CDR1 ENHRY and CDR2 SYGVKD. The CDR3 length is 14 residues. The CDR3: CAISPDRLRQPQHF. CDR3 coding DNA: TGTGCCATCAGCCCCGACAGGCTTCGGCAGCCCCAGCATTTT.

The chain carries TRBV7-2 and TRBJ2-7, with TRBD1 matching over 10 bases. The CDR3 covers 12 residues. V was pared by 5 bases and J by 10 bases, with 5 bases of the junction left unmatched. The germline V gene has CDR1 SGHTA and CDR2 FQGNSA. CDR3 in DNA: TGTGCCAGCAGCGACGGGACAGGGGACCAGTACTTC. It encodes CASSDGTGDQYF.

J is TRBJ1-3 and V is TRBV10-3, with D hard to call. The germline V gene encodes CDR1 ENHRY and CDR2 SYGVKD. V was shortened by 2 bases and J by 0 bases, with 5 bases between the two germline ends. This CDR3 contains 14 residues. CDR3 coding DNA: TGTGCCATCAGTGAGAATAGCTCTGGAAACACCATATATTTT. The encoded protein is CAISENSSGNTIYF.

The V and J genes are TRBV6-5 and TRBJ2-5; D is undetermined. The germline CDR1 and CDR2 sequences are MNHEY and SVGAGI. The CDR3 is made up of 11 amino acids. The germline V and J ends were trimmed by 2 bases and 5 bases, with 3 bases remaining between them. The CDR3 nucleotides are TGTGCCAGCAGTTACCGGGAGACCCAGTACTTC. It specifies CASSYRETQYF.